This is a list of T cell receptor beta chains from one sample in a study of blood T cell repertoires in COVID-19. The data were produced by immunoSEQ multiplex PCR, yet TCRdb's version contains in-frame clones alone and is incomplete. The data contain roughly 40,000 clones, 90% of them singletons. Sequences were obtained from peripheral blood. Source of these receptors: a man in his 70s with acute or convalescent COVID-19. The CDR3 runs from the conserved cysteine through the conserved F or W. Fields, in order: D gene, J gene, clone size, CDR3 length, V gene, CDR3 DNA, CDR3 protein. D genes are given only for firm matches. Where a row states a size, it is once, few, many or the class of an expanded clone; other rows omit it.

. | TRBJ2-7 | . | 12 | TRBV6-5 | TGTGCCAGCGGGCAGGGGACCTACGAGCAGTACTTC | CASGQGTYEQYF
TRBD2 | TRBJ2-2 | . | 16 | TRBV18 | TGTGCCAGCTCACCGACTAGCGAGTTTGGGACCGGGGAGCTGTTTTTT | CASSPTSEFGTGELFF
. | TRBJ2-7 | once | 16 | TRBV28 | TGTGCCAGCAGTTTACCCCCCCCGGGACATACCTACGAGCAGTACTTC | CASSLPPPGHTYEQYF
TRBD1 | TRBJ2-2 | . | 16 | TRBV18 | TGTGCCAGCTCAGCCGGGACAGGGCGGTTCACCGGGGAGCTGTTTTTT | CASSAGTGRFTGELFF
. | TRBJ1-5 | few | 15 | TRBV6-5 | TGTGCCAGCACCTCAGGGTTATGGAGCAATCAGCCCCAGCATTTT | CASTSGLWSNQPQHF
. | TRBJ1-4 | . | 14 | TRBV5-4 | TGTGCCAGCAGCTTGCGCCAGGGTGGTGAAAAACTGTTTTTT | CASSLRQGGEKLFF
TRBD1 | TRBJ1-1 | . | 16 | TRBV9 | TGTGCCAGCAGCCCTGGACAGGGGGAGGCGGACGCTGAAGCTTTCTTT | CASSPGQGEADAEAFF
TRBD1 | TRBJ1-3 | . | 15 | TRBV7-3 | TGTGCCAGCAGCTCGATAGGGGGCGCTGGAAACACCATATATTTT | CASSSIGGAGNTIYF
. | TRBJ1-2 | . | 13 | TRBV21-1 | TGTGCCAGTTCGCGACAGGGGGACTATGGCTACACCTTC | CASSRQGDYGYTF
. | TRBJ2-3 | . | 14 | TRBV3-1/TRBV3-2 | TGTGCCAGCAGCCAAAATGCAGACACAGATACGCAGTATTTT | CASSQNADTDTQYF
TRBD2 | TRBJ2-7 | . | 14 | TRBV5-4 | TGTGCCAGCAGCGGGCAGGGAGGGGATTACGAGCAGTACTTC | CASSGQGGDYEQYF
TRBD2 | TRBJ2-7 | once | 17 | TRBV4-2 | TGTGCCAGCAGCCAAGGACTAGCGGGCCTGACCTCCTACGAGCAGTACTTC | CASSQGLAGLTSYEQYF
. | TRBJ1-5 | . | 14 | TRBV3-1/TRBV3-2 | TGTGCCAGCAGCCGGGCGGGATTGGGTCAGCCCCAGCATTTT | CASSRAGLGQPQHF
TRBD2 | TRBJ2-2 | . | 17 | TRBV3-1/TRBV3-2 | TGTGCCAGCAGCCAAGGACTAGCGGTCGCGAACACCGGGGAGCTGTTTTTT | CASSQGLAVANTGELFF
. | TRBJ1-1 | . | 17 | TRBV5-1 | TGCGCCAGCAGCTTGGGCCGGGGCGGGGCGAAGAACACTGAAGCTTTCTTT | CASSLGRGGAKNTEAFF
TRBD1 | TRBJ1-6 | . | 16 | TRBV5-1 | TGCGCCAGCAGCCCCGATTTCGGGACAGGGCATTCACCCCTCCACTTT | CASSPDFGTGHSPLHF